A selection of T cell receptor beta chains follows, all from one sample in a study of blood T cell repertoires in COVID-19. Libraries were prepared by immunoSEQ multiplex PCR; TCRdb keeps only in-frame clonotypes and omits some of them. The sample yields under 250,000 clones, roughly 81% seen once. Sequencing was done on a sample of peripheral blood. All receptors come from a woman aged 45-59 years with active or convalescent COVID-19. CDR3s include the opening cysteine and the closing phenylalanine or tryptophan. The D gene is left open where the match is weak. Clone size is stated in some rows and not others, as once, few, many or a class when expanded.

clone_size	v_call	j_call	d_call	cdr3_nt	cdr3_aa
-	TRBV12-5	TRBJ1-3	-	TGTGCTAGTGGTTCCCGCGCCCACTCTGGAAACACCATATATTTT	CASGSRAHSGNTIYF
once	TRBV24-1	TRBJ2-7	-	TGTGCCACCAGTGACGGGGGAGTACCCTACGAGCAGTACTTC	CATSDGGVPYEQYF
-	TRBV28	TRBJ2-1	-	TGTGCCAGCATGGGGGCCCTAGGGTCCTACAATGAGCAGTTCTTC	CASMGALGSYNEQFF
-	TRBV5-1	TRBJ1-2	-	TGCGCCAGCAGCTTGGGTGCCCCGGCCAGGGCTGGTGGCTACACCTTC	CASSLGAPARAGGYTF
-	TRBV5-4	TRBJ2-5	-	TGTGCCAGCAGCTTGGATATCCGCGGCTACCAAGAGACCCAGTACTTC	CASSLDIRGYQETQYF
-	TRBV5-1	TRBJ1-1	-	TGCGCCAGCAGCTTGGACGGACTTTACACTGAAGCTTTCTTT	CASSLDGLYTEAFF
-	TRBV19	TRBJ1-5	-	TGTGCCAGTAGCCTGGACAGCCATCAGCCCCAGCATTTT	CASSLDSHQPQHF
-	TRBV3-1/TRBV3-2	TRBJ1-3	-	TGTGCCAGCAGCCAAGGGGGGGCTGGAAACACCATATATTTT	CASSQGGAGNTIYF
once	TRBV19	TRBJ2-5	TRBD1	TGTGCCAGTAGCCCCGGACAGGGTCAAGAGACCCAGTACTTC	CASSPGQGQETQYF
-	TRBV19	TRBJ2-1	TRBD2	TGTGCCAGTAGTACCCCAGCGGGAGCGTACAATGAGCAGTTCTTC	CASSTPAGAYNEQFF
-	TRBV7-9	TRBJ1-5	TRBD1	TGTGCCAGCAGCTTCGGACAGGGAAGTTGGGATCAGCCCCAGCATTTT	CASSFGQGSWDQPQHF
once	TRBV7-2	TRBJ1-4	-	TGTGCCAGCAGCTCCGGAGGGGCAGGAACTAATGAAAAACTGTTTTTT	CASSSGGAGTNEKLFF
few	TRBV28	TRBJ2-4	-	TGTGCCAGCGGATCACCTGGGCTAGCCAAAAACATTCAGTACTTC	CASGSPGLAKNIQYF
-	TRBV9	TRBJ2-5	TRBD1	TGTGCCAGCAGCGTAGCACCGGGACAGGGGATTTCACAAGAGACCCAGTACTTC	CASSVAPGQGISQETQYF
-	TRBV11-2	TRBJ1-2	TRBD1	TGTGCCAGCAGACGGGGACAGGGGGCCGGCTACACCTTC	CASRRGQGAGYTF
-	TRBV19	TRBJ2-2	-	TGTGCCAGCGACAGGCCGGGGACCGGGGAGCTGTTTTTT	CASDRPGTGELFF
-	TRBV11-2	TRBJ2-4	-	TGTGCCAGCAGCTCGCAAGGACAGATTGTAGCCAAAAACATTCAGTACTTC	CASSSQGQIVAKNIQYF
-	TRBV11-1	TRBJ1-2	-	TGTGCCAGCAGTTCCGGACTGTTCGGCGGCTACACCTTC	CASSSGLFGGYTF
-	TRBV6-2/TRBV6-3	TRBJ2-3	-	TGTGCCAGCAGTTACCTCCCATTGGCAGGGACGCAGTATTTT	CASSYLPLAGTQYF
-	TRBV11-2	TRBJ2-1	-	TGTGCCAGCAGCTTCGCAGCAGGGCGGAACAATGAGCAGTTCTTC	CASSFAAGRNNEQFF
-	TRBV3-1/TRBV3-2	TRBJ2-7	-	TGTGCCAGCAGCCAAGATCGAGGGACTCCACGCTACGAGCAGTACTTC	CASSQDRGTPRYEQYF
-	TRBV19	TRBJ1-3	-	TGTGCCAGTTCGGCGGACAACTCTGGAAACACCATATATTTT	CASSADNSGNTIYF
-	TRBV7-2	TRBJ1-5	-	TGTGCCAGCAGCTTAGTCGCTTCAGGGGTCCATCAGCCCCAGCATTTT	CASSLVASGVHQPQHF
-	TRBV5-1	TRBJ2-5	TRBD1	TGCGCCAGCAGCTCGGGGACAGGGGGCCGGGAGACCCAGTACTTC	CASSSGTGGRETQYF
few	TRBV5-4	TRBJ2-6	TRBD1	TGTGCCAGCAGCCCACGTGGGACAGCTCCCTCTGGGGCCAACGTCCTGACTTTC	CASSPRGTAPSGANVLTF
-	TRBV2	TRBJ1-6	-	TGTGCCAGCAGTGAGAGGCCGGATAATTCACCCCTCCACTTT	CASSERPDNSPLHF
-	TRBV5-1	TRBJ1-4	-	TGCGCCAGCAGCCCACGGGGGGTAATCGCAACTAATGAAAAACTGTTTTTT	CASSPRGVIATNEKLFF
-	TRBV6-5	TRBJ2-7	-	TGTGCCAGTCGTAGCCCGGGACTGGGGACCTACGAGCAGTACTTC	CASRSPGLGTYEQYF
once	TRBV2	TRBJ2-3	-	TGTGCCAGCAGCGTCCAGGGATCAGATACGCAGTATTTT	CASSVQGSDTQYF
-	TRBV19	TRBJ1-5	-	TGTGCCAGTAGTATAGGGGGAGCGGCATCTCAGCCCCAGCATTTT	CASSIGGAASQPQHF
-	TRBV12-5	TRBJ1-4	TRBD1	TGTGCTAGTGGTTCCGGGACAGATAATGAAAAACTGTTTTTT	CASGSGTDNEKLFF
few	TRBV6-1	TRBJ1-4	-	TGTGCCAGCAGTGAACACTTTGGGGGGGTCGGTGAAAAACTGTTTTTT	CASSEHFGGVGEKLFF
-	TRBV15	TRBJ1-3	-	TGTGCCACCGGGACATCCTCTGGAAACACCATATATTTT	CATGTSSGNTIYF
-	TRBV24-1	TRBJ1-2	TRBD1	TGTGCCACCAGTGACAGGGACAGCACAGGCTACACCTTC	CATSDRDSTGYTF
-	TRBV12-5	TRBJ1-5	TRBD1	TGTGCCAGCGCCAATGACAGGGGGCCTTCTCTTAGCAATCAGCCCCAGCATTTT	CASANDRGPSLSNQPQHF
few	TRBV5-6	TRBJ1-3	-	TGTGCCAGCAGCGCACAGGGATCTGGAAACACCATATATTTT	CASSAQGSGNTIYF
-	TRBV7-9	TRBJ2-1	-	TGTGCCGGATACTCTACAGGGAAGTCCTACAATGAGCAGTTCTTC	CAGYSTGKSYNEQFF
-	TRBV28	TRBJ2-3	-	TGTGCCAGCAAGGGGGTACGGTTGGGCACAGATACGCAGTATTTT	CASKGVRLGTDTQYF
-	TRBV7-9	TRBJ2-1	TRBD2	TGTGCCAGCAGCTCAACTAGCGGAAAGCAGTTCTTC	CASSSTSGKQFF
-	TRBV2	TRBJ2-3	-	TGTGCCAGCAGGGGCGAGAGTTCAGATACGCAGTATTTT	CASRGESSDTQYF